The rows below give T cell receptor delta chains drawn from one sample of a study of delta chains in infants with herpesvirus infections. TCRdb reprocessed the RT-PCR reads through CATT. The sample records roughly 1,500 delta-chain clones, about 30% being singletons. This specimen was peripheral blood, taken at time point 1 of longitudinal follow-up. The source of these receptors is a human donor who was a Ugandan infant, either HIV-exposed or HIV-unexposed (not recorded which). Each CDR3 is given with its conserved first and last residue. A D gene is named only where the DNA matches it firmly. Not every row has a clone size; where given, it reads once, few, many or a size class.

d_call j_call v_call clone_size cdr3_nt cdr3_aa
TRDD3 TRDJ1 TRDV1 - TGTGCTCTTGGGGCCCGCCTTCCCTCTACTGGGGGATTTGGCTGGGCCGATAAACTCATCTTT CALGARLPSTGGFGWADKLIF
TRDD3 TRDJ1 TRAV29/DV5 - TGTGCAGCCTCTCATCTTCGCGGGGGATACCGGACTTACACCGATAAACTCATCTTT CAASHLRGGYRTYTDKLIF
TRDD2 TRDJ1 TRDV1 medium-sized TGTGCTCTTGGGGCCCCTCCCTTCCTCCCGGTACTGACCGATAAACTCATCTTT CALGAPPFLPVLTDKLIF
TRDD3 TRDJ1 TRDV1 - TGTGCTCTTGGGGACGATGCCTTCTTATTAACTGGGGTCTACACCGATAAACTCATCTTT CALGDDAFLLTGVYTDKLIF
TRDD3 TRDJ1 TRDV1 - TGTGCTCTTGGGGGACAAGTTCCTACTCCATACTGGGGGATGAATTCGTACACCGATAAACTCATCTTT CALGGQVPTPYWGMNSYTDKLIF
TRDD3 TRDJ1 TRDV2 medium-sized TGTGCCTGTGACTCCCTTGTACTGGGGGATGCGTACACCGATAAACTCATCTTT CACDSLVLGDAYTDKLIF
TRDD3 TRDJ1 TRDV1 large TGTGCTCTTGGGGAACGGGCTTTCCTAACCTTATCTACTGGGGGATACTACGATAAACTCATCTTT CALGERAFLTLSTGGYYDKLIF
TRDD3 TRDJ1 TRDV1 - TGTGCTCTTGGGGAACCAGCTGGGGGATACTCTTACACCGATAAACTCATCTTT CALGEPAGGYSYTDKLIF
TRDD3 TRDJ2 TRDV2 - TGTGCCTGTGACACCGTACTGGGGGATACTTTGACAGCACAACTCTTCTTT CACDTVLGDTLTAQLFF
- TRDJ1 TRDV1 - TGTGCTCTTGGGACACGGAACGGAAGGGGGTGCTATAAACTCATCTTT CALGTRNGRGCYKLIF
TRDD3 TRDJ1 TRDV1 - TGTGCTCTTGGGGGAAGGCCTTCAAGCGTCTACTGGGGGCCCTCGGGATACACCGATAAACTCATCTTT CALGGRPSSVYWGPSGYTDKLIF
TRDD3 TRDJ1 TRDV1 - TGTGCTCTTGGCTTCCAACGTACTGGGGGACCGCACACCGATAAACTCATCTTT CALGFQRTGGPHTDKLIF
TRDD3 TRDJ1 TRDV1 large TGTGCTCTTGGGGGTAAAAAGAACTGGGGGATACTGTACACCGATAAACTCATCTTT CALGGKKNWGILYTDKLIF
TRDD3 TRDJ1 TRDV1 large TGTGCTCTTGGGGTTACCTTGTATCTGGGGGATACCGATAAACTCATCTTT CALGVTLYLGDTDKLIF
TRDD2 TRDJ1 TRDV1 medium-sized TGTGCTCTTGGGGCACGTGGGTCCTTCCTACGGAGTACTGGGTCTCACCTCCAACCACCCAGGGATAAACTCATCTTT CALGARGSFLRSTGSHLQPPRDKLIF
TRDD3 TRDJ1 TRDV3 large TGTGCCTTTGCCCCTCACCTGCTTCCTCGGGTATTTACTGGGGGATACGCAACCGATAAACTCATCTTT CAFAPHLLPRVFTGGYATDKLIF
TRDD3 TRDJ1 TRAV38-2/DV8 medium-sized TGTGCTTATATGTCGTTCGGGACCATGGGGGAACCCACGTACACCGATAAACTCATCTTT CAYMSFGTMGEPTYTDKLIF
TRDD3 TRDJ1 TRAV29/DV5 few TGTGCAGCAAGCCGCCCAGGGCCTTCTCTTCTTACTGGGGGAGAACTCATCTTT CAASRPGPSLLTGGELIF
- TRDJ3 TRDV2 - TGTGCCTGTGACAGTCCTATCAACGCTTCCTGGGACACCCGACAGATGTTTTTC CACDSPINASWDTRQMFF
- TRDJ1 TRDV1 medium-sized TGTGCTCTTGGGGAACGGAAAAGGCCTTCCCTTAACCATGGGGGCCCTCTTACGGGAGACACCGATAAACTCATCTTT CALGERKRPSLNHGGPLTGDTDKLIF
TRDD3 TRDJ1 TRDV1 few TGTGCTCTTGGGGAACGAGCCTGGGGGATAAGAGAAATCACCGATAAACTCATCTTT CALGERAWGIREITDKLIF
- TRDJ1 TRDV1 large TGTGCTCTTGGGATCCTCTTTCCTTCCTCCCACCTTCCTGGGGATAGAAAAAGTGGCGATAAACTCATCTTT CALGILFPSSHLPGDRKSGDKLIF
- TRDJ1 TRDV1 few TGTGCTCTTGGGGAACTCTCCTACTGGGGACATAAACTCATCTTT CALGELSYWGHKLIF
TRDD3 TRDJ1 TRDV1 large TGTGCTCTTGGGGAACTCCTTCAGGAACTGGGGCCCGACACCGATAAACTCATCTTT CALGELLQELGPDTDKLIF
TRDD3 TRDJ3 TRDV2 large TGTGCCTGTGACACTCTGGGGGAGAGCTCCTGGGACACCCGACAGATGTTTTTC CACDTLGESSWDTRQMFF
- TRDJ1 TRAV23/DV6 - TGTGCAGCGCCTGTACTAGAAAGGACCGATAAACTCATCTTT CAAPVLERTDKLIF
TRDD2 TRDJ1 TRDV1 few TGTGCTCTTGGGGAACCCCCGGCCTTCCTACTAGGGGATTGGGGGGAGTACACCGATAAACTCATCTTT CALGEPPAFLLGDWGEYTDKLIF
- TRDJ1 TRDV1 medium-sized TGTGCTCTTGGGGACTCTCAGGAAGGATGGGGGCTGTACACCGATAAACTCATCTTT CALGDSQEGWGLYTDKLIF
TRDD2 TRDJ1 TRDV1 - TGTGCTCTTGGGGAACGCCGTCGGCCTTCCTACTTCTTAGGAGATAAACTCATCTTT CALGERRRPSYFLGDKLIF
TRDD3 TRDJ3 TRDV2 large TGTGCCTGTGACTGGGGGATCTGGGACACCCGACAGATGTTTTTC CACDWGIWDTRQMFF
- TRDJ1 TRDV2 few TGTGCCTGTGACACCGGGCGGGTCACCGATAAACTCATCTTT CACDTGRVTDKLIF
TRDD3 TRDJ1 TRDV1 - TGTGCTCTTGGGGAACAATGGTCGGTCTACTGGGGGATAAGAACCGATAAACTCATCTTT CALGEQWSVYWGIRTDKLIF
TRDD3 TRDJ1 TRDV1 large TGTGCTCTTGGGACTCAAACCCGGCTACGAAGACTGGGGGGCTACACCGATAAACTCATCTTT CALGTQTRLRRLGGYTDKLIF
TRDD3 TRDJ1 TRDV3 large TGTGCCACTACCATCTGGCCTAATTTTTGGGGGATACTGGGACTATACACCGATAAACTCATCTTT CATTIWPNFWGILGLYTDKLIF
TRDD3 TRDJ3 TRDV2 few TGTGCCTGTGACACCGCGGGGTCGGGGGATAGAAAGCCCTGGGACACCCGACAGATGTTTTTC CACDTAGSGDRKPWDTRQMFF
TRDD3 TRDJ1 TRDV3 few TGTGCCTTTGACTGGGGGGATGAACTCATCTTT CAFDWGDELIF
TRDD3 TRDJ1 TRDV1 - TGTGCTCTTGGGGAAAACCCTCATAGGTGGGGGAAGTACACCGATAAACTCATCTTT CALGENPHRWGKYTDKLIF